This T cell receptor (beta chain) is from a study of T-cell memory formation after mild COVID-19. Study information: Across donors, TCR clusters were largely donor specific.

CDR1 and CDR2 from the germline V gene are SSHAT and FNYEAQ (reference sequence). CDR3 length: 16 residues. V was clipped by 3 bases and J by 5 bases; unmatched bases: 8. Regarding the study as a whole: Clones contracting over day 15 to 85 were CD4/CD8 balanced, with later expanders leaning CD4+.

This clonotype was observed a handful of times. Its cognate antigen is unknown. TCRdb re-derived calls from the 5' RACE reads in MiXCR, one entry per CDR3 protein. This sample carries a few hundred thousand distinct CDR3 sequences, 20% to 25% of them seen once, and the ten largest clones take around an eighth. The sequence came from an adult woman who had mild COVID-19 (a few samples of this study predate the infection). Cell type and time point are not known. Sequencing input: PBMCs or a T cell subset sorted from them (not recorded which). V usage is TRBV7-7 and J usage is TRBJ2-5; TRBD1 matches at 11 bases. DNA of the CDR3: TGTGCCAGCAGCTTTGGACAGGGGGCCCCCCTGGAGACCCAGTACTTC. Translation: CASSFGQGAPLETQYF.